This T cell receptor beta chain was captured in a study of shared clonotypes between healthy human individuals. General study points: The study drew on few donors, limiting represented genetic and exposure-history diversity. Sequencing depth was predicted to influence how clonotypes are shared among donors. All-four-donor shared clonotypes had higher generation probabilities than non-shared clonotypes did. The naive CD4 repertoires of a handful of donors were compared, and around 5% of clonotypes were shared.

As regards this clone: The antigen is undetermined.

TCRdb's table, derived via immunoSEQ multiplex PCR, lists solely in-frame clones and lacks some. The sample lists around 200,000 clones; around 63% were seen once. The CDR3 sequence is 12 residues long. Germline CDR1 reads MNHNY; CDR2 reads SVGAGI (reference sequence). V lost 2 bases and J lost 6, with 7 bases in between. The sample consisted of memory CD4+ T cells sorted from blood. The subset was: CD45RA-negative fraction. The sequence derives from a man under 40 in good health. V gene TRBV6-6 combines with J gene TRBJ1-2, with no clear D. The CDR3 DNA reads as TGTGCCAGCAGTTACAAAGGAGATGGCTACACCTTC. Translation gives CASSYKGDGYTF.